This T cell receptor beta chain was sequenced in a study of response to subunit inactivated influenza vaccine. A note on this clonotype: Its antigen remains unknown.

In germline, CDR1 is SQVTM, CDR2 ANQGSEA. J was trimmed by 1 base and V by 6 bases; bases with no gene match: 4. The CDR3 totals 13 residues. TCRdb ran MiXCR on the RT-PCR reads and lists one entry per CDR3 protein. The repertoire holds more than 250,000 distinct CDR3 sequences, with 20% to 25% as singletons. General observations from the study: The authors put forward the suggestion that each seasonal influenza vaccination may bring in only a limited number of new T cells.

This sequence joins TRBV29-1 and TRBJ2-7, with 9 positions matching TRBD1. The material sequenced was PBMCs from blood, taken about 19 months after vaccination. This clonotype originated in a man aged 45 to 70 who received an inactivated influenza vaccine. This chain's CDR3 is CSVAQGASYEQYF. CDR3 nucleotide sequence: TGCAGCGTCGCACAGGGGGCATCCTACGAGCAGTACTTC.